This T cell receptor (beta chain) was identified during a study of OX40 agonist ivuxolimab in advanced cancers. The CDR3 covers 15 residues. Germline assignment: CDR1 SGDLS and CDR2 YYNGEE. Trimming cost V 0 bases and J 2 bases; bases outside gene matches: 3. Generated by immunoSEQ multiplex PCR, the TCRdb table keeps only in-frame clones and is missing some. The table records 100,000 to 130,000 clones, approximately 89% of them present only once. This receptor was identified in an adult with an advanced solid tumor such as melanoma, head and neck, liver or kidney cancer. The sample consisted of CD4+ or CD8+ T cells sorted from blood, taken in a trial of the OX40 agonist ivuxolimab. The chain employs TRBV9 and TRBJ2-3, with 7 bases identical to TRBD2. CDR3 loop: CASSVAAGDTDTQYF. DNA of the CDR3: TGTGCCAGCAGCGTAGCGGCGGGAGACACAGATACGCAGTATTTT.